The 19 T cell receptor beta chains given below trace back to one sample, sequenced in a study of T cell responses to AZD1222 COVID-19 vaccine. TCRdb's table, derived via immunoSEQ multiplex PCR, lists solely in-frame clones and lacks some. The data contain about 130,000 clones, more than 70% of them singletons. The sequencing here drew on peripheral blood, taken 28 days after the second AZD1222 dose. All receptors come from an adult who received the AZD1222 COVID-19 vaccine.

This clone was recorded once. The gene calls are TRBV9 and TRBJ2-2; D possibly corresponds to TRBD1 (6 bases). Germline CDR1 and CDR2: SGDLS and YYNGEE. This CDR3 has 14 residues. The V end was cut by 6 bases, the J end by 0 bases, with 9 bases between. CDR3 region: CASTRTANTGELFF. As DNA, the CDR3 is TGTGCCAGCACCCGGACAGCGAACACCGGGGAGCTGTTTTTT.

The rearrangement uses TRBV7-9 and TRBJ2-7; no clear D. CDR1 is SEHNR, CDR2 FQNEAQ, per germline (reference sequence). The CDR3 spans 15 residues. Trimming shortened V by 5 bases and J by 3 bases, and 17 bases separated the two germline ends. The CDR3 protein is CASSPEVGSHYEQYF. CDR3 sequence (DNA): TGTGCCAGCAGCCCCGAAGTAGGGTCACACTACGAGCAGTACTTC.

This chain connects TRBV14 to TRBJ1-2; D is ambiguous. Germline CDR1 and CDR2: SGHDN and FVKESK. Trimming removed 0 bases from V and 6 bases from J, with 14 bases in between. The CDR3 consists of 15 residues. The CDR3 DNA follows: TGTGCCAGCAGCCAAGATTGGGCAGGCCCCAATGGCTACACCTTC. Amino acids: CASSQDWAGPNGYTF.

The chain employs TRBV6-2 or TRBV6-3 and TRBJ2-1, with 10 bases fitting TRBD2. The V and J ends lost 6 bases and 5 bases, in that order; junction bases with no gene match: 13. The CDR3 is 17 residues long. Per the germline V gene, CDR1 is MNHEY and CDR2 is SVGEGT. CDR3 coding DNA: TGTGCCAGCAGCCGAGCCAGCCCTAGCGGGGGTCACAATGAGCAGTTCTTC. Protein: CASSRASPSGGHNEQFF.

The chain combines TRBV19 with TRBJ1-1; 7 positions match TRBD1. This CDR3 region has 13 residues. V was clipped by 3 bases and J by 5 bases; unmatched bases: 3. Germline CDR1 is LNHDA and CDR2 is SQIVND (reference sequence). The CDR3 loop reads CASSIQGVTEAFF. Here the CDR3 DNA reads TGTGCCAGTAGTATCCAGGGGGTTACTGAAGCTTTCTTT.

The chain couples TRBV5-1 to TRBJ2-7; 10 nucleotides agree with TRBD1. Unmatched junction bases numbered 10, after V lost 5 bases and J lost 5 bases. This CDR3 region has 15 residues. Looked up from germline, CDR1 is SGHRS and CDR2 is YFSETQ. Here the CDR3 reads CASRPPGQGLNEQYF. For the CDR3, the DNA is TGCGCCAGCAGACCTCCGGGACAGGGGTTAAACGAGCAGTACTTC. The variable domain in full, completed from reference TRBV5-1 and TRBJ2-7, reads KAGVTQTPRYLIKTRGQQVTLSCSPISGHRSVSWYQQTPGQGLQFLFEYFSETQRNKGNFPGRFSGRQFSNSRSEMNVSTLELGDSALYLCASRPPGQGLNEQYFGPGTRLTVT.

The CDR3: CASSFRGIRTEAFF. The CDR3 coding sequence is TGTGCCAGCAGTTTCCGGGGGATTCGGACTGAAGCTTTCTTT. V is TRBV28 and J is TRBJ1-1; the D gene is possibly TRBD1 (5 bases). Germline V lookup: CDR1 MDHEN, CDR2 SYDVKM. This CDR3 region has 14 residues. Trimming removed 3 bases at V and 5 bases at J, with 13 bases between.

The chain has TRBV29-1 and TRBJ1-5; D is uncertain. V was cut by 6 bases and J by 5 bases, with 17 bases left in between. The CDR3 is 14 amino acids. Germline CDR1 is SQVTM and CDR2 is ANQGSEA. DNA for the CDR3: TGCAGCGTGACGGCGGGAGGATTGTATCAGCCCCAGCATTTT. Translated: CSVTAGGLYQPQHF.

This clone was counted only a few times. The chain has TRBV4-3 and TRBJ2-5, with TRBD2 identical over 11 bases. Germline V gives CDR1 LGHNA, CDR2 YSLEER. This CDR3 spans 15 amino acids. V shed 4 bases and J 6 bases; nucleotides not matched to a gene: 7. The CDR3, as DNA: TGCGCCAGCAGCCGGGCTAGCGGGGGGCCCCAGACCCAGTACTTC. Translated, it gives CASSRASGGPQTQYF.

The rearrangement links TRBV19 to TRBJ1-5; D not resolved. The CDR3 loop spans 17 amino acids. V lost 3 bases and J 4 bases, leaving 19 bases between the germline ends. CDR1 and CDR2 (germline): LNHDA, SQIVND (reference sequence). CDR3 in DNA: TGTGCCAGTAGTATTCCAGACCAGGACGGGGAAAATCAGCCCCAGCATTTT. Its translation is CASSIPDQDGENQPQHF.

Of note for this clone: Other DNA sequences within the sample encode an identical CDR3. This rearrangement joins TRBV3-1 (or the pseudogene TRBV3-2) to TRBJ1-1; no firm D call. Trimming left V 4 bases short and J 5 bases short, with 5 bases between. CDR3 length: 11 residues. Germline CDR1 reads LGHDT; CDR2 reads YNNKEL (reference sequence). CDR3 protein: CASSLGTEAFF. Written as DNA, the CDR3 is TGTGCCAGCAGCCTAGGGACTGAAGCTTTCTTT.

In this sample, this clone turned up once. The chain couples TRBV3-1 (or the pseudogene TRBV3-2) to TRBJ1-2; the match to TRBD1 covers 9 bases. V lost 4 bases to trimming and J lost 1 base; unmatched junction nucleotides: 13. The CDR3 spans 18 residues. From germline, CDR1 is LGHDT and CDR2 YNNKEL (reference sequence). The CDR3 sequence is CASSPNTGGGTVNYGYTF. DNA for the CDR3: TGTGCCAGCAGCCCAAACACAGGGGGCGGTACAGTTAACTATGGCTACACCTTC.

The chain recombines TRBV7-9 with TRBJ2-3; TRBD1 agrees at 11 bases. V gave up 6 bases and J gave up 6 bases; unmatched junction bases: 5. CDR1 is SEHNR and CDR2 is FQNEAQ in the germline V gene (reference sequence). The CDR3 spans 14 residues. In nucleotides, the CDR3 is TGTGCCAGCAGACCGGACAGGGGGCATGATACGCAGTATTTT. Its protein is CASRPDRGHDTQYF.

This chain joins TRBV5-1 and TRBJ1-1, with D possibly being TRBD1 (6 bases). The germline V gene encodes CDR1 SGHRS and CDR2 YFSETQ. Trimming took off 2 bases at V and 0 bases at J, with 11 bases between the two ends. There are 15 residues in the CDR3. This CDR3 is CASSLQGPMNTEAFF. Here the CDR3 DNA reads TGCGCCAGCAGCTTACAGGGACCTATGAACACTGAAGCTTTCTTT.

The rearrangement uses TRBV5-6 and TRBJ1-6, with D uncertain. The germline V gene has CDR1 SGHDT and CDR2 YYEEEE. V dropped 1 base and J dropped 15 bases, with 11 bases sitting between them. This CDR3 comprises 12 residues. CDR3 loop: CASSLREGSLHF. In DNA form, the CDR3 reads TGTGCCAGCAGCTTGCGAGAGGGTAGCCTCCACTTT.

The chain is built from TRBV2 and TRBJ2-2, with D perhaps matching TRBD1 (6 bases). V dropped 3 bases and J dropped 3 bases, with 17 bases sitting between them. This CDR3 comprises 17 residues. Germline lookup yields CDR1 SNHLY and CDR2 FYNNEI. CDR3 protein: CASSDRGPLRDTGELFF. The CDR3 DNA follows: TGTGCCAGCAGTGACAGGGGTCCTCTGCGGGACACCGGGGAGCTGTTTTTT.

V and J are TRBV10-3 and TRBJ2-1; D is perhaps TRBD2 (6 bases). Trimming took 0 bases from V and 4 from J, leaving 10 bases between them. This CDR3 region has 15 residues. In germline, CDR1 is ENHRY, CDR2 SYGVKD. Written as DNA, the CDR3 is TGTGCCATCAGTGAGTCGAACGGGGGTTACAATGAGCAGTTCTTC. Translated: CAISESNGGYNEQFF.

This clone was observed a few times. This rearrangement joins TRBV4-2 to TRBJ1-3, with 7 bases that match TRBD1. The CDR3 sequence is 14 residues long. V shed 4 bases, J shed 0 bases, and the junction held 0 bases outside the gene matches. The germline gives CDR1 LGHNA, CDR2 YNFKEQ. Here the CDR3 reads CASSRQGSGNTIYF. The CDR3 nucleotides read TGTGCCAGCAGCCGACAGGGCTCTGGAAACACCATATATTTT.

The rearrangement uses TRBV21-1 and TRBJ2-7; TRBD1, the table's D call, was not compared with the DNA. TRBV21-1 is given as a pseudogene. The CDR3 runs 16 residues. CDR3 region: CASSKAWGQGGNEQYF. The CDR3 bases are TGTGCCAGCAGCAAAGCTTGGGGACAGGGGGGAAACGAGCAGTACTTC.